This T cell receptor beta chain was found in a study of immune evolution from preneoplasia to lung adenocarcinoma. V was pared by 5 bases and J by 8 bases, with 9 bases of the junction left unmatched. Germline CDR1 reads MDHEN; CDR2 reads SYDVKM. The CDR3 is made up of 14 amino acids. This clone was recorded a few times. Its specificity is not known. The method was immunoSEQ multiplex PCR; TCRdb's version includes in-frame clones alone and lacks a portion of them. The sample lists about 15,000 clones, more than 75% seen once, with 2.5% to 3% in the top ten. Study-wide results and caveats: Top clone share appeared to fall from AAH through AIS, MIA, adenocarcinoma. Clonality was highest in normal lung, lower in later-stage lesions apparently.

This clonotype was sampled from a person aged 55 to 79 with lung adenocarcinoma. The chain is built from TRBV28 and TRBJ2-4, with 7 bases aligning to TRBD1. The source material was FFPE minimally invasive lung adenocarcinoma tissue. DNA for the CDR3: TGTGCCAGCAGTACACTGGGACAGAGGTACATTCAGTACTTC. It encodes CASSTLGQRYIQYF.